This passage covers 28 T cell receptor beta chains from one sample sequenced in a study of cytomegalovirus exposure and HLA in healthy donors. Primers: 60 Vbeta forward and 13 Jbeta reverse. Generated by immunoSEQ multiplex PCR, the TCRdb table keeps only in-frame clones and is missing some. This sample has 100,000 to 150,000 clones, with 70% to 85% found just once. Sequencing input: PBMCs. The source is a boy younger than 18 in good health and CMV-seronegative.

This clone was seen once. The V call is TRBV19, the J call TRBJ1-5; perhaps TRBD1 as D (5 bases). The germline gives CDR1 LNHDA, CDR2 SQIVND (reference sequence). Trimming shortened V by 6 bases and J by 6 bases, and 15 bases separated the two germline ends. The CDR3 runs to 14 residues. The CDR3: CASSPGGGGQPQHF. In DNA form, the CDR3 reads TGTGCCAGTAGCCCGGGGGGAGGCGGTCAGCCCCAGCATTTT.

The chain employs TRBV30 and TRBJ1-1; D perhaps matches TRBD1 (6 bases). The length of the CDR3 is 13 residues. Deletions cut 3 bases from V and 3 bases from J, with 11 bases between. Germline CDR1 GTSNPN, CDR2 SVGIG (reference sequence). The CDR3 bases are TGTGCCTGGAGGCAAGGGGGTTACACTGAAGCTTTCTTT. It yields the protein CAWRQGGYTEAFF.

The rearrangement uses TRBV5-6 and TRBJ2-5; TRBD2 matches at 9 bases. The CDR3 totals 15 residues. J gave up 2 bases and V 1 base, and 3 bases lay outside the gene matches. Germline-derived CDR1 and CDR2 are SGHDT and YYEEEE. The CDR3 nucleotides read TGTGCCAGCAGCTTGCTGACTAGCGGACAAGAGACCCAGTACTTC. This encodes CASSLLTSGQETQYF.

This clone was detected only once. V is TRBV30 and J is TRBJ1-1; D not resolved. Trimming took 1 base from V and 0 from J, leaving 6 bases between them. The CDR3 contains 13 residues. Germline CDR1 and CDR2: GTSNPN and SVGIG (reference sequence). The chain's CDR3 is CAWSGGVNTEAFF. The CDR3 bases are TGTGCCTGGAGTGGTGGAGTGAACACTGAAGCTTTCTTT.

The chain is built from TRBV6-1 and TRBJ2-7; D may be TRBD1 (6 bases). Germline-derived CDR1 and CDR2 are MNHNS and SASEGT. The CDR3 runs to 12 residues. V shed 11 bases and J shed 4 bases, with 15 bases lying between them. DNA of the CDR3: TGTGCCCTACGGGACACCATATACGAGCAGTACTTC. It yields the protein CALRDTIYEQYF.

The V and J genes are TRBV5-4 and TRBJ1-2, with 10 bases matching TRBD1. Germline loops: CDR1 SGHNT, CDR2 YYREEE (reference sequence). The CDR3 consists of 15 residues. After removal of 4 bases from V and 5 bases from J, the junction contained 8 bases not matched to a gene. The CDR3 DNA sequence: TGTGCCAGCAGCCCCCGGTCGGGACAGGGGTATGGCTACACCTTC. This gives the protein CASSPRSGQGYGYTF.

V gene TRBV29-1 combines with J gene TRBJ2-7; 12 nucleotides agree with TRBD2. The V and J ends lost 5 bases and 4 bases, in that order; junction bases with no gene match: 3. The CDR3 runs to 13 residues. In germline, CDR1 is SQVTM, CDR2 ANQGSEA. The CDR3 region is CSVSTSGSYEQYF. In nucleotides, the CDR3 is TGCAGCGTTTCGACTAGCGGGAGTTACGAGCAGTACTTC.

The chain combines TRBV5-4 with TRBJ2-7; D unresolved. From germline, CDR1 is SGHNT and CDR2 YYREEE (reference sequence). This CDR3 region has 15 residues. Trimming cost V 5 bases and J 5 bases, with 20 bases left between them. CDR3 sequence: CASRPRLDPPNEQYF. The DNA for the CDR3 is TGTGCCAGCAGGCCTCGACTGGATCCACCTAACGAGCAGTACTTC. The entire variable domain, with the rest obtained from reference TRBV5-4 and TRBJ2-7, is as follows: ETGVTQSPTHLIKTRGQQVTLRCSSQSGHNTVSWYQQALGQGPQFIFQYYREEENGRGNFPPRFSGLQFPNYSSELNVNALELDDSALYLCASRPRLDPPNEQYFGPGTRLTVT.

This clone appeared a single time. This chain links TRBV4-3 with TRBJ2-1; 7 bases map to TRBD1. The length of the CDR3 is 15 residues. The junction had 6 bases not matched to a gene; V was cut back by 4 bases and J by 3 bases. Germline assignment: CDR1 LGHNA and CDR2 YSLEER. The CDR3, as DNA: TGCGCCAGCAGCCCCCGACAGGGTCTCTACAATGAGCAGTTCTTC. Encoded protein: CASSPRQGLYNEQFF.

The rearrangement links TRBV11-3 to TRBJ2-1; a weak D match, TRBD1 (5 bases). Germline lookup yields CDR1 SGHNT and CDR2 YENEEA. This CDR3 contains 16 residues. The V gene lost 4 bases and the J gene lost 2 bases, with 15 bases spanning the gap. CDR3: CASSSQVGPTYNEQFF. DNA for the CDR3: TGTGCCAGCAGCTCCCAAGTGGGGCCGACCTACAATGAGCAGTTCTTC.

The rearrangement uses TRBV5-1 and TRBJ2-1, with D maybe TRBD1 (6 bases). The CDR3 contains 12 residues. Looked up from germline, CDR1 is SGHRS and CDR2 is YFSETQ. V dropped 5 bases and J dropped 7 bases, with 10 bases sitting between them. CDR3 bases: TGCGCCAGCAGGCCAACAGGGAATGAGCAGTTCTTC. Residues: CASRPTGNEQFF.

The chain combines TRBV7-8 with TRBJ2-1; 9 positions match TRBD2. The CDR3 contains 15 residues. Per germline, CDR1 SGHVS and CDR2 FQNEAQ. The trim removed 5 bases at V and 8 bases at J, leaving 10 bases unmatched. The CDR3 protein is CASSPGVAGDHEQFF. CDR3 DNA sequence: TGTGCCAGCAGCCCCGGGGTAGCGGGAGACCATGAGCAGTTCTTC.

V gene TRBV6-1 combines with J gene TRBJ2-7, with 7 bases identical to TRBD2. The germline CDR1 and CDR2 sequences are MNHNS and SASEGT. The CDR3 length is 15 residues. V trimming: 2 bases; J trimming: 2 bases; junction bases outside the gene matches: 6. CDR3 sequence (DNA): TGTGCCAGCAGTGAATTCGTGCGGGGGACCTACGAGCAGTACTTC. It encodes CASSEFVRGTYEQYF.

V usage is TRBV30 and J usage is TRBJ2-4; 10 nucleotides match TRBD2. J lost 9 bases, V lost 3 bases, and 11 bases had no gene match. Looked up from germline, CDR1 is GTSNPN and CDR2 is SVGIG (reference sequence). The CDR3 is made up of 15 amino acids. The CDR3 nucleotides are TGTGCCTGGAGCCGATTAGCGGGAGGATGGAGCATTCAGTACTTC. The encoded protein is CAWSRLAGGWSIQYF.

The chain employs TRBV2 and TRBJ1-1; possibly TRBD1 for D (6 bases). V lost 0 bases, J lost 1 base, and 12 bases lay in between. The CDR3 is made up of 16 amino acids. From germline, CDR1 is SNHLY and CDR2 FYNNEI. The CDR3 DNA is TGTGCCAGCAGTGAAGCGGAGGACAGCAGGAACACTGAAGCTTTCTTT. This sequence encodes CASSEAEDSRNTEAFF.

This chain links TRBV7-9 with TRBJ2-7, with 8 bases fitting TRBD2. V shed 4 bases, J shed 3 bases, and the junction held 5 bases outside the gene matches. In germline, CDR1 is SEHNR, CDR2 FQNEAQ (reference sequence). The CDR3 consists of 14 residues. CDR3 in DNA: TGTGCCAGCAGCTCCTTTCGGGGGGGCTACGAGCAGTACTTC. Translating it yields CASSSFRGGYEQYF.

V and J are TRBV9 and TRBJ2-7; maybe TRBD1 (7 bases). The CDR3 totals 14 residues. Trimming took off 0 bases at V and 7 bases at J, with 14 bases between the two ends. Germline CDR1 is SGDLS and CDR2 is YYNGEE. Here the CDR3 DNA reads TGTGCCAGCAGCGTAGACTCAGGGGGGCTGGAGCAGTACTTC. Protein sequence: CASSVDSGGLEQYF.

The V gene is TRBV5-1, the J gene TRBJ2-3, with TRBD2 matching 10 bases. The CDR3 covers 16 residues. CDR1 is SGHRS and CDR2 is YFSETQ in the germline V gene. Germline trimming cut 2 bases from V and 2 bases from J; bases unmatched to any gene: 5. In nucleotides, the CDR3 is TGCGCCAGCAGCTTCCTAGCGGGAGTCGACACAGATACGCAGTATTTT. Amino acids: CASSFLAGVDTDTQYF.

The chain is built from TRBV7-2 and TRBJ2-6; the D is unclear. Germline V gives CDR1 SGHTA, CDR2 FQGNSA. The CDR3 has 17 residues. Trimming left V 0 bases short and J 0 bases short, with 9 bases between. The CDR3 protein is CASSLAPAVSGANVLTF. The CDR3 nucleotides are TGTGCCAGCAGCTTAGCCCCGGCGGTCTCTGGGGCCAACGTCCTGACTTTC.

The chain joins TRBV7-2 to TRBJ1-2, with 11 bases lining up with TRBD1. The CDR3 totals 14 residues. After removal of 6 bases from V and 8 bases from J, the junction contained 8 bases not matched to a gene. From germline, CDR1 is SGHTA and CDR2 FQGNSA. The CDR3 DNA follows: TGTGCCAGCAGAATCGGACAGGGGGCGGTAGGCTACACCTTC. Translated: CASRIGQGAVGYTF.

This clone was counted a single time. The chain links TRBV19 to TRBJ1-1; D possibly corresponds to TRBD1 (5 bases). V dropped 1 base and J dropped 1 base, with 10 bases sitting between them. This CDR3 has 15 amino acids. The germline V gene has CDR1 LNHDA and CDR2 SQIVND (reference sequence). CDR3 in DNA: TGTGCCAGTAGTATAGGTGGTACAGGGAACACTGAAGCTTTCTTT. Translated: CASSIGGTGNTEAFF.

The rearrangement uses TRBV12-5 and TRBJ2-1; 8 nucleotides line up with TRBD2. CDR3 length: 15 residues. V shed 1 base, J shed 8 bases, and the junction held 7 bases outside the gene matches. Germline V gene sequence: CDR1 LGHNT, CDR2 FRNRAP. This CDR3 is CASGLGERGRDEQFF. CDR3 nucleotides: TGTGCTAGTGGTTTGGGGGAGCGGGGGAGGGATGAGCAGTTCTTC.

The genes are TRBV30 and TRBJ2-7, with unresolved D. Germline assignment: CDR1 GTSNPN and CDR2 SVGIG (reference sequence). Trimming shortened V by 1 base and J by 0 bases, and 4 bases separated the two germline ends. This CDR3 is 12 amino acids long. The CDR3 loop reads CAWSDTSYEQYF. For the CDR3, the DNA is TGTGCCTGGAGTGACACCTCCTACGAGCAGTACTTC. The whole variable domain, remainder taken from reference TRBV30 and TRBJ2-7, is SQTIHQWPATLVQPVGSPLSLECTVEGTSNPNLYWYRQAAGRGLQLLFYSVGIGQISSEVPQNLSASRPQDRQFILSSKKLLLSDSGFYLCAWSDTSYEQYFGPGTRLTVT.

CDR3 in amino acids: CASSLDRGRNLNTEAFF. DNA for the CDR3: TGTGCCAGCAGCCTCGACAGGGGGCGGAATTTGAACACTGAAGCTTTCTTT. The V and J genes are TRBV4-2 and TRBJ1-1; 10 bases fit TRBD1. Trimming removed 4 bases from V and 0 bases from J; junction bases left unmatched: 8. CDR1 and CDR2 from the germline V gene are LGHNA and YNFKEQ. This CDR3 is built from 17 residues.

The chain has TRBV6-5 and TRBJ1-4; TRBD1 is a possible D gene (6 bases). This CDR3 has 14 amino acids. In germline, CDR1 is MNHEY, CDR2 SVGAGI. The V and J ends lost 6 bases and 5 bases respectively, with 13 bases between them. The CDR3 DNA is TGTGCCAGCAGACGGGACAATGGAAATGAAAAACTGTTTTTT. Amino acids: CASRRDNGNEKLFF.

This clone was recorded only once. V is TRBV30 and J is TRBJ2-7; tentative D call: TRBD2 (6 bases). Trimming shortened V by 0 bases and J by 6 bases, and 9 bases separated the two germline ends. The germline V gene has CDR1 GTSNPN and CDR2 SVGIG (reference sequence). This CDR3 has 12 amino acids. The CDR3 reads CAWSVRGREQYF. The CDR3 DNA reads as TGTGCCTGGAGTGTGCGGGGTCGCGAGCAGTACTTC.

The chain carries TRBV5-1 and TRBJ1-2; TRBD1 matches at 8 bases. Germline V lookup: CDR1 SGHRS, CDR2 YFSETQ. This CDR3 region has 16 residues. Trimming at V came to 0 bases and at J to 1 base, leaving 5 bases not matched to a gene. Here the CDR3 reads CASSLAGQGYNYGYTF. In DNA form, the CDR3 reads TGCGCCAGCAGCTTGGCAGGACAGGGCTATAACTATGGCTACACCTTC.

This clone has more than one count but fewer than ten. The rearrangement uses TRBV30 and TRBJ2-5, with TRBD2 matching over 8 bases. CDR1 and CDR2 (germline): GTSNPN, SVGIG (reference sequence). V shed 3 bases and J 4 bases; nucleotides not matched to a gene: 4. The CDR3 sequence is 13 residues long. In DNA form, the CDR3 reads TGTGCCTGGAGGGCCCTAGCGGGAGAGACCCAGTACTTC. Encoded protein: CAWRALAGETQYF.